This T cell receptor (beta chain) comes out of a study of chemoradiotherapy in HPV16-positive cancers. Study-level information: A couple of HPV16-positive patients' cells yielded candidate HPV-specific clones and common motifs. Study findings and constraints: For HPV16-positive patients, expanding HPV-responsive T cells associated with longer recurrence-free survival.

With V trimmed by 4 bases and J by 1 base, 6 bases remained unmatched. The CDR3 has 15 residues. Sequencing used immunoSEQ multiplex PCR; TCRdb keeps in-frame clones, though not all of them. The data contain 4,200 or so clones, 70% to 85% of them singletons. This clone was detected a few times. What it binds is not known. This TCR derives from a human donor with HPV-associated anogenital cancer. The chain has TRBV5-3 and TRBJ1-1, with TRBD1 matching over 8 bases. TRBV5-3 is placed among ORFs of uncertain function. Source: tumor tissue, taken from a patient who underwent chemoradiotherapy. The CDR3 coding sequence is TGTGCCAGAAGCGGGCAGGGGGCAGAGAACACTGAAGCTTTCTTT. It codes for CARSGQGAENTEAFF.